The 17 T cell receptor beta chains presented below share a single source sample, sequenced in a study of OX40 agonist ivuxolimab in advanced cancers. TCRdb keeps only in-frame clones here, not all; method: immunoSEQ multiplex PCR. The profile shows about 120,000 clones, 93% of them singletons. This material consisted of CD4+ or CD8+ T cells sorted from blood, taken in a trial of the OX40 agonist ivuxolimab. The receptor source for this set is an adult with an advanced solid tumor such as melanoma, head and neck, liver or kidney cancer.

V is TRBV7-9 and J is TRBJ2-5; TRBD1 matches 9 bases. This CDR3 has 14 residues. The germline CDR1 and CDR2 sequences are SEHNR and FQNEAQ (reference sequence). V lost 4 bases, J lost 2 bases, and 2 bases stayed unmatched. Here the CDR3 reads CASSSGTGQETQYF. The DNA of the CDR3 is TGTGCCAGCAGCTCTGGGACAGGGCAAGAGACCCAGTACTTC.

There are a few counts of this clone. The CDR3 region has the DNA TGTGCCAGCAGGGGACAGGGGGCGGGTTCCTACGAGCAGTACTTC. It codes for CASRGQGAGSYEQYF. The V and J genes are TRBV6-5 and TRBJ2-7, with 12 bases identical to TRBD1. The germline CDR1 and CDR2 sequences are MNHEY and SVGAGI. There are 15 residues in the CDR3. J was trimmed by 1 base and V by 6 bases; bases with no gene match: 4.

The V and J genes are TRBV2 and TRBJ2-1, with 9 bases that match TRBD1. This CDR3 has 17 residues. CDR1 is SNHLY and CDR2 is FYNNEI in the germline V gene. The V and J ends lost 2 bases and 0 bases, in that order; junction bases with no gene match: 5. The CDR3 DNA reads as TGTGCCAGCAGTGAACTACAGGGGGCGAGCTCCTACAATGAGCAGTTCTTC. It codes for CASSELQGASSYNEQFF.

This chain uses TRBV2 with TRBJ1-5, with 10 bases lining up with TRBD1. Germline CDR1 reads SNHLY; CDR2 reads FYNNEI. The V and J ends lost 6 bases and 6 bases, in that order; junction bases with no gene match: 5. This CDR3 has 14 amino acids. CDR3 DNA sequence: TGTGCCAGCAGGGGGACAGGGGTCACTCAGCCCCAGCATTTT. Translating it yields CASRGTGVTQPQHF.

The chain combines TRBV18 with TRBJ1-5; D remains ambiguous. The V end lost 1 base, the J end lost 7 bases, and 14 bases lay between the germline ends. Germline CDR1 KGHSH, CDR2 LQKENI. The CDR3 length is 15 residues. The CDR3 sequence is CASSPRGGSKQPQHF. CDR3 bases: TGTGCCAGCTCACCACGGGGAGGGTCAAAACAGCCCCAGCATTTT.

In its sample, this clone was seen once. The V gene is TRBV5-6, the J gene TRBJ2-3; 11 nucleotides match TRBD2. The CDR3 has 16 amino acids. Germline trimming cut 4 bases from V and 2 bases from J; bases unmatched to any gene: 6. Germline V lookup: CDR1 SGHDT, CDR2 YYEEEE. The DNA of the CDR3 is TGTGCCAGCAGCACCCCGGGACTAGCGGTCACAGATACGCAGTATTTT. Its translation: CASSTPGLAVTDTQYF.

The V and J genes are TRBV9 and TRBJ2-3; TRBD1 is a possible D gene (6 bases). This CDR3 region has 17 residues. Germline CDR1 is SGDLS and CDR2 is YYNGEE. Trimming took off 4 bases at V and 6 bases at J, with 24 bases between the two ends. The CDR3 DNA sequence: TGTGCCAGCAGCCCCCAGCCGAGGGTCCACAGGGTGGATACGCAGTATTTT. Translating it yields CASSPQPRVHRVDTQYF.

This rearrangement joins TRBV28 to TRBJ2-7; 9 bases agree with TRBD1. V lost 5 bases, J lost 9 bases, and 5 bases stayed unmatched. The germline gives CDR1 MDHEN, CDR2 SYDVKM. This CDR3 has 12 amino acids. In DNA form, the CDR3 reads TGTGCCAGCAGTGCACAGGGGGCTTGGCAGTACTTC. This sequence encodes CASSAQGAWQYF.

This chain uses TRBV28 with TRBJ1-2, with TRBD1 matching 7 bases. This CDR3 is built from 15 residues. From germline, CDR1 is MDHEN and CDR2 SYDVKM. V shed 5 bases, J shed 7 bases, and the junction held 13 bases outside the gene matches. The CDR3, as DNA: TGTGCCAGCAGTCTGCCCGGGACAGTAGTAAGTGGCTACACCTTC. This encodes CASSLPGTVVSGYTF.

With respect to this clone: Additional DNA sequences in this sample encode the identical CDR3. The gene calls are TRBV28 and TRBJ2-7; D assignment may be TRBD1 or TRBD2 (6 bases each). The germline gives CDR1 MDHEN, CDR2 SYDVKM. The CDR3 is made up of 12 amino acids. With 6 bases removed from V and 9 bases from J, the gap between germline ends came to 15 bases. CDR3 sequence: CASSLSEGGQYF. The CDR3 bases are TGTGCCAGCAGCCTTTCCGAGGGGGGGCAGTACTTC.

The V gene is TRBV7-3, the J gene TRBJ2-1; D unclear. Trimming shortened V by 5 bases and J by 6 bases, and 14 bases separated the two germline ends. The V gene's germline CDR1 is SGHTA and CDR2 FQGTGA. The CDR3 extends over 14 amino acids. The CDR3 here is CASSRGPESNEQFF. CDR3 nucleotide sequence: TGTGCCAGCAGCCGCGGCCCTGAGTCCAATGAGCAGTTCTTC.

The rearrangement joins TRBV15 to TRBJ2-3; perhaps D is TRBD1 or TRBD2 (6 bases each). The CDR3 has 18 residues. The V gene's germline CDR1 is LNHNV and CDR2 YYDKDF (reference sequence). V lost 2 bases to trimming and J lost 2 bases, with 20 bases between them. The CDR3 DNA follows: TGTGCCACCAGCAGATTGGGCGGGACATACGGTACCACAGATACGCAGTATTTT. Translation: CATSRLGGTYGTTDTQYF. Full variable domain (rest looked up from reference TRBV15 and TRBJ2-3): DAMVIQNPRYQVTQFGKPVTLSCSQTLNHNVMYWYQQKSSQAPKLLFHYYDKDFNNEADTPDNFQSRRPNTSFCFLDIRSPGLGDTAMYLCATSRLGGTYGTTDTQYFGPGTRLTVL.

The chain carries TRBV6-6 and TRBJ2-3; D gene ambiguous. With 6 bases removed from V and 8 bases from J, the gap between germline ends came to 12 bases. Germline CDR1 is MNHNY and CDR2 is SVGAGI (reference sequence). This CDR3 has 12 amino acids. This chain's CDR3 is CASSQRSRTQYF. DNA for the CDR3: TGTGCCAGCAGCCAACGTAGCCGTACGCAGTATTTT.

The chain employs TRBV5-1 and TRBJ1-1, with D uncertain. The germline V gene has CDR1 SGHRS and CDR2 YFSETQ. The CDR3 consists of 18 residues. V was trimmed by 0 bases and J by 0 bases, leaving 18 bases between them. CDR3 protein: CASSLERAVRLVNTEAFF. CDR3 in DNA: TGCGCCAGCAGCTTGGAAAGAGCAGTTCGCCTGGTGAACACTGAAGCTTTCTTT.

The DNA of the CDR3 is TGTGCCAGCAGTGAACAGGGAAGGAATGGCTACACCTTC. Its protein is CASSEQGRNGYTF. The chain combines TRBV6-1 with TRBJ1-2, with D maybe TRBD1 (5 bases). This CDR3 is built from 13 residues. With 2 bases removed from V and 6 bases from J, the gap between germline ends came to 10 bases. Germline assignment: CDR1 MNHNS and CDR2 SASEGT.

As DNA, the CDR3 is TGTGCCATCCACCCGAGGACGGGCGGCTACACCTTC. Translated: CAIHPRTGGYTF. This chain connects TRBV28 to TRBJ1-2, with D unresolved. From germline, CDR1 is MDHEN and CDR2 SYDVKM. The V end was cut by 10 bases, the J end by 8 bases, with 17 bases between. This CDR3 comprises 12 residues.

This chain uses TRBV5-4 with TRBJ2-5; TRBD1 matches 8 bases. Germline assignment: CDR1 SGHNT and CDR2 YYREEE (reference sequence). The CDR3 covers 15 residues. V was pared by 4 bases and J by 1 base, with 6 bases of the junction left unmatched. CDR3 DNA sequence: TGTGCCAGCAGCCCGGACAGGGCGCGCCAAGAGACCCAGTACTTC. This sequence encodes CASSPDRARQETQYF.